This T cell receptor (beta chain) was recovered during a study of shared clonotypes between healthy human individuals. Assay: immunoSEQ multiplex PCR; the TCRdb copy retains only in-frame clones and omits some. The sample records over a million clones, more than 60% being singletons. The CDR3 is 16 amino acids. CDR1 is SGHNT and CDR2 is YYREEE in the germline V gene (reference sequence). The ends were cut back, 4 bases at V and 2 bases at J, with 16 bases in the middle. The sample was memory CD4+ T cells sorted from blood. Subset indicated: CD45RA-negative fraction. This TCR was recovered from a man between 18 and 35 years old in good health. The rearrangement uses TRBV5-4 and TRBJ2-1; D unresolved. The CDR3 nucleotides read TGTGCCAGCAGCGCCTTTGGCGCGATTGCCTACAATGAGCAGTTCTTC. Protein sequence: CASSAFGAIAYNEQFF.